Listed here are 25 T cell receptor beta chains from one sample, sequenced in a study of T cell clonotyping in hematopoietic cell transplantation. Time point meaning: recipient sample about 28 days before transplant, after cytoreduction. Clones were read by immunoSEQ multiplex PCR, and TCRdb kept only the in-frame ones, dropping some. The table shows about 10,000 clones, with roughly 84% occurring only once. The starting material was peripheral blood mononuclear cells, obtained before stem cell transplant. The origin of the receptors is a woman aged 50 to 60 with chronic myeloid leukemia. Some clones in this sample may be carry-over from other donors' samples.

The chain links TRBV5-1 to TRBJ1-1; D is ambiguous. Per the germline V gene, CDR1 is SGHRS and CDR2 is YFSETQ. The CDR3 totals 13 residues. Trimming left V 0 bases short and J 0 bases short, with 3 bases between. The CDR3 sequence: CASSLVLNTEAFF. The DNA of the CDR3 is TGCGCCAGCAGCTTGGTGTTGAACACTGAAGCTTTCTTT.

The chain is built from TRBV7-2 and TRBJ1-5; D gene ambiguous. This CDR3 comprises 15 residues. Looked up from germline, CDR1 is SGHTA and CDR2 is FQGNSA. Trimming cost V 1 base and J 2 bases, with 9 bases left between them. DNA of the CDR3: TGTGCCAGCAGCTTAGTCTCTGGGGGCAATCAGCCCCAGCATTTT. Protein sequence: CASSLVSGGNQPQHF.

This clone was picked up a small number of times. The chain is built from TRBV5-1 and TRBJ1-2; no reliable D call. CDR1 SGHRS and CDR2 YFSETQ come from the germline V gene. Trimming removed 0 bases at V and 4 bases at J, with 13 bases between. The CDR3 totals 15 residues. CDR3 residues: CASSLEYRNFYGYTF. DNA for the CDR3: TGCGCCAGCAGCTTGGAATACAGAAACTTCTATGGCTACACCTTC.

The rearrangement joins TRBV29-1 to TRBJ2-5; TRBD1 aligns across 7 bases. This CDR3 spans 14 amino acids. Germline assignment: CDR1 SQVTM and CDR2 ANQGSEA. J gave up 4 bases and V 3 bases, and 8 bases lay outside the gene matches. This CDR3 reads CSVDSEGAVETQYF. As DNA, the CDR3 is TGCAGCGTTGATTCAGAGGGGGCGGTAGAGACCCAGTACTTC.

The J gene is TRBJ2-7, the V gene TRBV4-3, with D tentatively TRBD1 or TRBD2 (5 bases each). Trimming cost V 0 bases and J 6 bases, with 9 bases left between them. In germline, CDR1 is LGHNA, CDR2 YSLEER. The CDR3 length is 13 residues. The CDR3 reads CASSQDKGREQYF. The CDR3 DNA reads TGCGCCAGCAGCCAAGATAAGGGACGCGAGCAGTACTTC.

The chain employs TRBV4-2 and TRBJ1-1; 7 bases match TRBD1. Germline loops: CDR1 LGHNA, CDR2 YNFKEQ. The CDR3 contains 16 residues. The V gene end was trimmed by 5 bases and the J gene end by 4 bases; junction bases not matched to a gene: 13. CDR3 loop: CASSSGEGQGGTEAFF. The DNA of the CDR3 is TGTGCCAGCAGCTCAGGAGAGGGGCAGGGGGGCACTGAAGCTTTCTTT.

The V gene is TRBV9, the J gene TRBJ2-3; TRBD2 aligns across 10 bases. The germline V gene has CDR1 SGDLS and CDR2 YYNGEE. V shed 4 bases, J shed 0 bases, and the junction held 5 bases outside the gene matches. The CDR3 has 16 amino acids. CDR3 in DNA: TGTGCCAGCAGCCCGGGGACTAGCGATAGCACAGATACGCAGTATTTT. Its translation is CASSPGTSDSTDTQYF. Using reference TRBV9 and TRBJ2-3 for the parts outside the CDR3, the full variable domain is DSGVTQTPKHLITATGQRVTLRCSPRSGDLSVYWYQQSLDQGLQFLIQYYNGEERAKGNILERFSAQQFPDLHSELNLSSLELGDSALYFCASSPGTSDSTDTQYFGPGTRLTVL.

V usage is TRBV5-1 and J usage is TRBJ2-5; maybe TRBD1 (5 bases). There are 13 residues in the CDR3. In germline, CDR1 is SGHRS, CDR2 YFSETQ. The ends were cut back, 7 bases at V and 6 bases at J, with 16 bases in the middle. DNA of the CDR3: TGCGCCAGCGGACGACAGCTTCGAAAGACCCAGTACTTC. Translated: CASGRQLRKTQYF.

The CDR3 nucleotides read TGTGCCAGCAGTTACTCGGCGGGAGCTTACGAGCAGTACTTC. Its protein is CASSYSAGAYEQYF. The chain employs TRBV6-5 and TRBJ2-7, with 7 bases lining up with TRBD2. CDR1 and CDR2 from the germline V gene are MNHEY and SVGAGI. This CDR3 contains 14 residues. Germline trimming cut 0 bases from V and 4 bases from J; bases unmatched to any gene: 3.

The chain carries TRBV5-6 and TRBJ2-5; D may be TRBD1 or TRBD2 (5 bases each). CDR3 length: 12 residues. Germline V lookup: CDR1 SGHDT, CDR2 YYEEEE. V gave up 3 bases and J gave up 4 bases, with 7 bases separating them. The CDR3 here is CASSSGPETQYF. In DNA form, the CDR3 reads TGTGCCAGCAGCTCGGGGCCAGAGACCCAGTACTTC.

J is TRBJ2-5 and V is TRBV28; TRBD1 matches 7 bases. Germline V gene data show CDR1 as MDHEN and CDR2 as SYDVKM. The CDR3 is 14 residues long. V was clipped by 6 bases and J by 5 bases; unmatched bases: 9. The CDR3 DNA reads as TGTGCCAGCAGCGACAGGGTCGGGATCGAGACCCAGTACTTC. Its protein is CASSDRVGIETQYF.

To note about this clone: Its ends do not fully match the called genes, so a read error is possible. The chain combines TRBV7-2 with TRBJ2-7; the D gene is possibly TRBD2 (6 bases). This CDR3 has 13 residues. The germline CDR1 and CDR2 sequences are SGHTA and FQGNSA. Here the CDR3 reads CASRPPGTGVAHF. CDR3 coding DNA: TGTGCCAGCAGACCCCCAGGGACGGGAGTAGCGCACTTC. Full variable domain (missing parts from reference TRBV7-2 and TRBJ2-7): GAGVSQSPSNKVTEKGKDVELRCDPISGHTALYWYRQSLGQGLEFLIYFQGNSAPDKSGLPSDRFSAERTGGSVSTLTIQRTQQEDSAVYLCASRPPGTGVAHFGPGTRLTVT.

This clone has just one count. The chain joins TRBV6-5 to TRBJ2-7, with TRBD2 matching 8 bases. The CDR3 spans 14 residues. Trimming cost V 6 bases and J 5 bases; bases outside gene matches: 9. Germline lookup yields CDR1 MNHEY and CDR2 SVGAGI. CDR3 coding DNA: TGTGCCAGCAGGGATGGACTAGCCGGAGACGAGCAGTACTTC. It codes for CASRDGLAGDEQYF.

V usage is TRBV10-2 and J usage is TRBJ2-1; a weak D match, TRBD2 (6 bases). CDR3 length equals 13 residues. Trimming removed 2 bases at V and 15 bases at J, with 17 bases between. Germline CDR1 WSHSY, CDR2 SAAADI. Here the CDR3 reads CASSETAGSRTFF. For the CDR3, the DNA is TGCGCCAGCAGTGAGACGGCGGGATCACGTACGTTCTTC.

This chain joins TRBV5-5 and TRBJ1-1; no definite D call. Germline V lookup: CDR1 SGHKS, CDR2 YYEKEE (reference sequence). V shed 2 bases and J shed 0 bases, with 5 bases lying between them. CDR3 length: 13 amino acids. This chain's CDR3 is CASSLGLNTEAFF. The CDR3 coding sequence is TGTGCCAGCAGCTTAGGGTTGAACACTGAAGCTTTCTTT. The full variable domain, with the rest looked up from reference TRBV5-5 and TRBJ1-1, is DAGVTQSPTHLIKTRGQQVTLRCSPISGHKSVSWYQQVLGQGPQFIFQYYEKEERGRGNFPDRFSARQFPNYSSELNVNALLLGDSALYLCASSLGLNTEAFFGQGTRLTVV.

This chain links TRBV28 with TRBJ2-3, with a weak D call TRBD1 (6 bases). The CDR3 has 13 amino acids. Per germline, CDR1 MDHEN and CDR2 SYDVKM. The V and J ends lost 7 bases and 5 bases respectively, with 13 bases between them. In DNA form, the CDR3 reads TGTGCCAGCACCCAGGGGAGTAGAGATACGCAGTATTTT. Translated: CASTQGSRDTQYF.

The CDR3 bases are TGTGCCAGCAGCCGAGCCTCGAATAACCAAGAGACCCAGTACTTC. Translating gives CASSRASNNQETQYF. The V and J genes are TRBV7-2 and TRBJ2-5; D unclear. Trimming removed 5 bases from V and 0 bases from J, with 13 bases in between. This CDR3 comprises 15 residues. CDR1 is SGHTA, CDR2 FQGNSA, per germline.

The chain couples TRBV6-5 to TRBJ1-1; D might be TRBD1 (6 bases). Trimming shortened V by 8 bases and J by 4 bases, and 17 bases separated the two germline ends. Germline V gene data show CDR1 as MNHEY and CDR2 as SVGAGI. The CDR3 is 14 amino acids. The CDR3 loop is CASSPRGLITEAFF. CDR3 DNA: TGTGCCAGCTCCCCCAGGGGCCTAATCACTGAAGCTTTCTTT.

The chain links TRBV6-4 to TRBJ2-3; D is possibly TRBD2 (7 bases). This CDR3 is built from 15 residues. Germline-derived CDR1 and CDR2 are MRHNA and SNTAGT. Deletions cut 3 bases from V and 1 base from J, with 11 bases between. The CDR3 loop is CASSEGGAGTDTQYF. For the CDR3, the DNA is TGTGCCAGCAGTGAAGGGGGGGCGGGCACAGATACGCAGTATTTT.

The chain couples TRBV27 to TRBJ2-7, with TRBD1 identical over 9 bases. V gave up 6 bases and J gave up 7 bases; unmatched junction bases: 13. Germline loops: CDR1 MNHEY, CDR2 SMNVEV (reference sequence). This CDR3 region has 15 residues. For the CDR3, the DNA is TGTGCCAGCAGGCTCACAGGGGGCACGGCGGGGGAGCAGTACTTC. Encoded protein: CASRLTGGTAGEQYF.

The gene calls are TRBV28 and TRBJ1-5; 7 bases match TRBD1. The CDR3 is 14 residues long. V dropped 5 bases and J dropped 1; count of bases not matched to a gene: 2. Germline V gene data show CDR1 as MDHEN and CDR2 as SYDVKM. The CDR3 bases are TGTGCCAGCAGTCCGACAGGGAGCAATCAGCCCCAGCATTTT. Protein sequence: CASSPTGSNQPQHF.

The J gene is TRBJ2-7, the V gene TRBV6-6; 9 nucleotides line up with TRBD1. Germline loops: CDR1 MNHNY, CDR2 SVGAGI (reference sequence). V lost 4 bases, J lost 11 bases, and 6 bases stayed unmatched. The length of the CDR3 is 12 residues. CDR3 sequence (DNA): TGTGCCAGCAGTTTAGACAGGGGGAATGAGTACTTC. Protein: CASSLDRGNEYF.

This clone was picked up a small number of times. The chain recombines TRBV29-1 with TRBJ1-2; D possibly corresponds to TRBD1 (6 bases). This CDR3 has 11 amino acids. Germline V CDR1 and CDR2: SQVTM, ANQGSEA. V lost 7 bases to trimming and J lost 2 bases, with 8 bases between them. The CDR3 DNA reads TGCAGCGCCACAGGGAACTATGGCTACACCTTC. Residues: CSATGNYGYTF. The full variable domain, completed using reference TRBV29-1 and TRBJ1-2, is SAVISQKPSRDICQRGTSLTIQCQVDSQVTMMFWYRQQPGQSLTLIATANQGSEATYESGFVIDKFPISRPNLTFSTLTVSNMSPEDSSIYLCSATGNYGYTFGSGTRLTVV.

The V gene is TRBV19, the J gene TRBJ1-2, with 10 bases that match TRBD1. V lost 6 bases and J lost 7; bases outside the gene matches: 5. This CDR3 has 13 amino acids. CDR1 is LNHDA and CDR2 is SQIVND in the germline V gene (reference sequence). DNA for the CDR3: TGTGCCAGTAGAGCCGACAGGGGGCTTGGCTACACCTTC. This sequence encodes CASRADRGLGYTF. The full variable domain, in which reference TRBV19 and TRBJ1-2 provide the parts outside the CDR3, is DGGITQSPKYLFRKEGQNVTLSCEQNLNHDAMYWYRQDPGQGLRLIYYSQIVNDFQKGDIAEGYSVSREKKESFPLTVTSAQKNPTAFYLCASRADRGLGYTFGSGTRLTVV.

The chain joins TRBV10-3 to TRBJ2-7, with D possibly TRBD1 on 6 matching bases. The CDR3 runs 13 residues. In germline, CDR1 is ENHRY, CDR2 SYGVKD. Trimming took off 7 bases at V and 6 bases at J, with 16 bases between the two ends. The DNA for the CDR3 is TGTGCCATCAACAAATACAGGGAGTCCGAGCAGTACTTC. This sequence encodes CAINKYRESEQYF.